This T cell receptor (beta chain) is drawn from a study of identical twins. TCRdb re-derived calls from the 5' RACE reads in MiXCR, one entry per CDR3 protein. The sample yields about 660,000 distinct CDR3 sequences, roughly 8% seen once. Comment on this clonotype: Its matching antigen is unknown.

From germline, CDR1 is SGHDT and CDR2 YYEEEE. The length of the CDR3 is 17 residues. V lost 6 bases and J lost 1; bases outside the gene matches: 12. Findings and caveats of the study: Clonotypes of the beta chain that were abundant in cord blood carried fewer insertions (memory repertoires showed none).

These data also formed part of another study, on yellow fever vaccine responses in identical twins.

The chain links TRBV5-6 to TRBJ2-2, with 7 bases lining up with TRBD1. The TCR comes from a woman aged 18-35 years in good health. The sample was PBMCs. CDR3 in DNA: TGTGCCAGCACCCTTATGACGGGACAGTGGAACACCGGGGAGCTGTTTTTT. Its translation: CASTLMTGQWNTGELFF.